This T cell receptor beta chain was sequenced in a study of human T cells and chemical hapten exposure. Study overall: Small discrepancies in pooled library volume mainly accounted for the varying TCR yields per sample.

As to time point: healthy volunteer bleed at 6 weeks. Sequencing started from total RNA isolated from unfractionated whole blood. As the library was built, unique molecular identifiers were attached to individual cDNA molecules. Per the original methods: Between about 23,224 and 700,000 TCRs appeared in each sample, and the median stood at about 93,000. TCRdb re-analysed the RACE reads in MiXCR, keeping a single row per CDR3 protein. These V and J calls originate from TCRdb's pipeline instead of the authors' own analysis. The data contain 50,000 to 70,000 distinct CDR3 sequences, around 6.5% of them singletons. General study findings and limits: Once DPC sensitization occurred, TCRs above 1 in 1000 frequency showed no change.

This clonotype came up many times. The antigen is not known. Trimming left V 2 bases short and J 0 bases short, with 8 bases between. Germline loops: CDR1 MNHEY, CDR2 SVGAGI. This CDR3 is built from 14 residues. This TCR was sampled from a female donor in good health. Some clones in this sample may be carry-over from other donors' samples. The chain uses TRBV6-5 and TRBJ2-7; a possible D gene is TRBD2 (6 bases). Sequencing was done on a sample of whole blood. The CDR3 spells CASSYRRGSYEQYF. The CDR3 nucleotides are TGTGCCAGCAGTTACAGGAGGGGCTCCTACGAGCAGTACTTC.